These 10 T cell receptor beta chains were sequenced from one sample in a study of blood T cell repertoires in COVID-19. TCRdb keeps only in-frame clones here, not all; method: immunoSEQ multiplex PCR. The sample shows 65,000 to 95,000 clones, 70% to 75% of them seen only once. The sequenced sample consisted of peripheral blood. The receptors here all came from a man between 45 and 60 years old with active or convalescent COVID-19.

The chain links TRBV6-6 to TRBJ2-7, with TRBD1 matching 9 bases. The germline gives CDR1 MNHNY, CDR2 SVGAGI (reference sequence). V shed 8 bases and J 2 bases; nucleotides not matched to a gene: 7. The CDR3 sequence is 14 residues long. CDR3: CASSFGTGTYEQYF. The CDR3 bases are TGTGCCAGCTCCTTTGGGACAGGGACCTACGAGCAGTACTTC.

This chain uses TRBV5-6 with TRBJ1-5; perhaps TRBD1 as D (5 bases). The germline CDR1 and CDR2 sequences are SGHDT and YYEEEE. V lost 4 bases, J lost 0 bases, and 14 bases lay in between. The CDR3 contains 16 residues. The CDR3 loop is CASSGGTDNSNQPQHF. The CDR3 DNA sequence: TGTGCCAGCAGCGGAGGGACCGATAATAGCAATCAGCCCCAGCATTTT.

The chain is built from TRBV2 and TRBJ1-5, with 8 nucleotides matching TRBD1. The trim removed 8 bases at V and 9 bases at J, leaving 9 bases unmatched. The CDR3 has 13 amino acids. Germline CDR1 SNHLY, CDR2 FYNNEI. CDR3 sequence: CASRTGWSGPQHF. The CDR3 coding sequence is TGTGCCAGCCGGACAGGGTGGTCCGGGCCCCAGCATTTT.

The rearrangement links TRBV3-1 (or the pseudogene TRBV3-2) to TRBJ2-7, with 9 bases identical to TRBD2. CDR3 length: 13 amino acids. CDR1 LGHDT and CDR2 YNNKEL come from the germline V gene (reference sequence). V trimming: 4 bases; J trimming: 6 bases; junction bases outside the gene matches: 4. Written as DNA, the CDR3 is TGTGCCAGCAGCCTGGGCGGGGGGGGCGAGCAGTACTTC. Its translation: CASSLGGGGEQYF.

Only a few counts were recorded for this clone. The rearrangement uses TRBV21-1 and TRBJ1-5. TRBV21-1 counts as a pseudogene. CDR3 length equals 14 residues. The CDR3 DNA sequence: TGTGCCAGCAAAGGGGGGGGCCGGGATCAGCCCCAGCATTTT. Amino acid sequence: CASKGGGRDQPQHF.

This chain connects TRBV9 to TRBJ1-1; D is undetermined. Germline-derived CDR1 and CDR2 are SGDLS and YYNGEE. V lost 1 base and J lost 3, with 7 bases in between. The CDR3 is 13 residues long. CDR3 amino acids: CASSVSGDTEAFF. As DNA, the CDR3 is TGTGCCAGCAGCGTAAGCGGGGACACTGAAGCTTTCTTT. Full variable domain (rest looked up from reference TRBV9 and TRBJ1-1): DSGVTQTPKHLITATGQRVTLRCSPRSGDLSVYWYQQSLDQGLQFLIQYYNGEERAKGNILERFSAQQFPDLHSELNLSSLELGDSALYFCASSVSGDTEAFFGQGTRLTVV.

The chain carries TRBV5-6 and TRBJ2-7; perhaps TRBD2 as D (5 bases). This CDR3 comprises 13 residues. The germline CDR1 and CDR2 sequences are SGHDT and YYEEEE. Trimming took off 2 bases at V and 7 bases at J, with 13 bases between the two ends. DNA of the CDR3: TGTGCCAGCAGCTTAAGGGCCGGGGATGAGCAGTACTTC. As protein: CASSLRAGDEQYF.

V gene TRBV19 combines with J gene TRBJ2-5, with D possibly TRBD2 on 6 matching bases. Germline CDR1 reads LNHDA; CDR2 reads SQIVND (reference sequence). The CDR3 consists of 14 residues. The V gene lost 5 bases and the J gene lost 5 bases, with 15 bases spanning the gap. The CDR3 loop is CASSERAGGETQYF. The CDR3 nucleotides read TGTGCCAGTAGTGAACGGGCCGGAGGGGAGACCCAGTACTTC.

The table lists this clone with a few counts. CDR3 protein: CASSERGQGAAFF. CDR3 in DNA: TGTGCCAGCAGCGAACGGGGACAGGGTGCGGCTTTCTTT. The chain uses TRBV2 and TRBJ1-1; 9 nucleotides align to TRBD1. Germline V gene sequence: CDR1 SNHLY, CDR2 FYNNEI. V shed 6 bases and J 11 bases; nucleotides not matched to a gene: 10. The CDR3 consists of 13 residues.

The rearrangement links TRBV3-1 (or the pseudogene TRBV3-2) to TRBJ2-7; tentatively, D is TRBD1 (6 bases). Trimming took off 5 bases at V and 5 bases at J, with 13 bases between the two ends. Germline V gene lookup returns CDR1 LGHDT and CDR2 YNNKEL (reference sequence). The length of the CDR3 is 13 residues. The CDR3 bases are TGTGCCAGCAGCTCACAGGGTACGAACGAGCAGTACTTC. Amino acids: CASSSQGTNEQYF.